Detailed here is one TCR beta chain. Antigen specificity is unknown. The data are from a study of T cell repertoires in cytomegalovirus infection. Overall study context: Both a matching HLA type and CMV infection were indicated by public TCR beta signatures. Whole-study results and caveats: The response measured ex vivo was dominated by TCR beta clonotypes (HLA-C-restricted and CMV-specific). Cumulative public TCR beta family frequency identified CMV carriers with the relevant HLA.

CDR3 length: 16 amino acids. The V gene's germline CDR1 is MDHEN and CDR2 SYDVKM. Trimming removed 4 bases from V and 4 bases from J, with 18 bases in between. TCRdb re-called the reads with MiXCR, one entry per CDR3 protein. The sample consists of around 260,000 distinct CDR3 sequences, around 25% of them appearing once. The genes are TRBV28 and TRBJ2-3; weak D call: TRBD1 (5 bases). This clonotype was sampled from a human donor in good health (CMV status not recorded). Some clones in this sample may be carry-over from other donors' samples. Sequenced input: PBMCs. In DNA, the CDR3 is TGTGCCAGCAGTTCAGCAGGGTTGGGGTTCGCAGATACGCAGTATTTT. Its protein product is CASSSAGLGFADTQYF.